These 13 T cell receptor beta chains were all obtained from the same sample, sequenced in a study of blood T cells in healthy people across ages. Then a second PCR, running about 6 to 12 cycles, was carried out with a sample-barcoded 5' primer and a J-beta primer mix. TCRdb re-called the 5' RACE reads through MiXCR, storing one row per CDR3 protein. Of over a million distinct CDR3 sequences listed, approximately 39% are singletons. The sample taken for sequencing was blood. These receptors all stem from a woman between 18 and 29 years old in good health.

This clonotype has just a few counts. The rearrangement links TRBV24-1 to TRBJ2-1; TRBD2 might be the D (6 bases). Germline CDR1 and CDR2: KGHDR and SFDVKD. Deletions cut 1 base from V and 0 bases from J, with 9 bases between. The CDR3 contains 16 residues. The CDR3 region has the DNA TGTGCCACCAGTGATTTCGGGGGTGGCTCCTACAATGAGCAGTTCTTC. Amino acids: CATSDFGGGSYNEQFF.

The chain couples TRBV3-1 to TRBJ2-7, with D maybe TRBD2 (5 bases). The V and J ends lost 1 base and 3 bases respectively, with 10 bases between them. CDR1 is LGHDT, CDR2 YNNKEL, per germline (reference sequence). The CDR3 has 14 residues. The CDR3 DNA follows: TGTGCCAGCAGCCAAGCCAGTACTAGCTACGAGCAGTACTTC. Protein product: CASSQASTSYEQYF.

V usage is TRBV6-5 and J usage is TRBJ1-2, with TRBD1 identical over 11 bases. Per germline, CDR1 MNHEY and CDR2 SVGAGI. CDR3 length: 15 residues. The junction had 7 bases not matched to a gene; V was cut back by 6 bases and J by 4 bases. The CDR3 DNA reads TGTGCCAGCAGATTTGGACAGGGGGCCTTCTATGGCTACACCTTC. This codes for CASRFGQGAFYGYTF.

The chain combines TRBV10-3 with TRBJ2-7; D is unclear. The CDR3 covers 14 residues. V gave up 2 bases and J gave up 0 bases, with 8 bases separating them. Germline V CDR1 and CDR2: ENHRY, SYGVKD. CDR3: CAISERKSSYEQYF. The CDR3 DNA follows: TGTGCCATCAGTGAGCGCAAGAGCTCCTACGAGCAGTACTTC.

This clonotype occurred a few times. The V call is TRBV6-2 or TRBV6-3, the J call TRBJ1-1, with a possible D match to TRBD1 (5 bases). Germline V gives CDR1 MNHEY, CDR2 SVGEGT. The CDR3 is 12 residues long. V was trimmed by 5 bases and J by 6 bases, leaving 10 bases between them. The CDR3 bases are TGTGCCAGCAGTCGGGGGGTCTCTGAAGCTTTCTTT. Residues: CASSRGVSEAFF.

The J gene is TRBJ2-1, the V gene TRBV6-2 or TRBV6-3; D is unresolved. Deletions cut 0 bases from V and 3 bases from J, with 6 bases between. This CDR3 contains 14 residues. From germline, CDR1 is MNHEY and CDR2 SVGEGT. The CDR3 sequence is CASSYSVIYNEQFF. DNA of the CDR3: TGTGCCAGCAGTTACTCGGTTATCTACAATGAGCAGTTCTTC.

V usage is TRBV9 and J usage is TRBJ2-5; 7 bases agree with TRBD2. Germline V gene sequence: CDR1 SGDLS, CDR2 YYNGEE. V trimming: 0 bases; J trimming: 1 base; junction bases outside the gene matches: 3. CDR3 size: 15 residues. The CDR3 is CASSVVGGFQETQYF. The CDR3 DNA sequence: TGTGCCAGCAGCGTAGTCGGGGGGTTCCAAGAGACCCAGTACTTC.

In its sample, this clonotype was seen a few times. This chain links TRBV5-1 with TRBJ1-1; no reliable D call. From germline, CDR1 is SGHRS and CDR2 YFSETQ. V was shortened by 6 bases and J by 4 bases, with 13 bases between the two germline ends. The CDR3 has 13 amino acids. The CDR3 coding sequence is TGCGCCAGCAAACGGGGTGCGGGCACTGAAGCTTTCTTT. As protein: CASKRGAGTEAFF.

The rearrangement uses TRBV12-3 or TRBV12-4 and TRBJ1-1; TRBD1 is a possible D gene (6 bases). This CDR3 is 15 amino acids long. V was clipped by 6 bases and J by 1 base, with 15 bases between them. CDR3 sequence (DNA): TGTGCCAGCAGGAGCGTGACAGGACGGAACACTGAAGCTTTCTTT. Translating gives CASRSVTGRNTEAFF.

The gene calls are TRBV27 and TRBJ2-7, with D perhaps given as TRBD1 or TRBD2 (5 bases each). The CDR3 has 13 amino acids. The ends were cut back, 5 bases at V and 6 bases at J, with 14 bases in the middle. Germline loops: CDR1 MNHEY, CDR2 SMNVEV (reference sequence). The CDR3 loop is CASSPSAGSEQYF. The CDR3 DNA sequence: TGTGCCAGCAGTCCCTCCGCAGGGAGCGAGCAGTACTTC.

V gene TRBV4-3 combines with J gene TRBJ1-2; 9 bases are shared with TRBD1. Germline V gene lookup returns CDR1 LGHNA and CDR2 YSLEER. The CDR3 extends over 20 amino acids. V shed 2 bases and J 9 bases; nucleotides not matched to a gene: 25. CDR3 sequence (DNA): TGCGCCAGCAGCCAACAAGGCCACAGGGGGCAGGGGTTCTCTTCTATCAGCTACACCTTC. Residues: CASSQQGHRGQGFSSISYTF.

This chain joins TRBV28 and TRBJ2-1; TRBD1 matches 8 bases. CDR3 length: 16 residues. Germline CDR1 and CDR2: MDHEN and SYDVKM. With V trimmed by 5 bases and J by 4 bases, 10 bases remained unmatched. For the CDR3, the DNA is TGTGCCAGCAGTCCTCGGACAGGGCGACAATACAATGAGCAGTTCTTC. Protein product: CASSPRTGRQYNEQFF.

The V call is TRBV2, the J call TRBJ1-2, with D unresolved. The V end lost 3 bases, the J end lost 6 bases, and 8 bases lay between the germline ends. The CDR3 runs 12 residues. Germline lookup yields CDR1 SNHLY and CDR2 FYNNEI. The CDR3 reads CASSDWTDGYTF. As DNA, the CDR3 is TGTGCCAGCAGTGACTGGACGGATGGCTACACCTTC.